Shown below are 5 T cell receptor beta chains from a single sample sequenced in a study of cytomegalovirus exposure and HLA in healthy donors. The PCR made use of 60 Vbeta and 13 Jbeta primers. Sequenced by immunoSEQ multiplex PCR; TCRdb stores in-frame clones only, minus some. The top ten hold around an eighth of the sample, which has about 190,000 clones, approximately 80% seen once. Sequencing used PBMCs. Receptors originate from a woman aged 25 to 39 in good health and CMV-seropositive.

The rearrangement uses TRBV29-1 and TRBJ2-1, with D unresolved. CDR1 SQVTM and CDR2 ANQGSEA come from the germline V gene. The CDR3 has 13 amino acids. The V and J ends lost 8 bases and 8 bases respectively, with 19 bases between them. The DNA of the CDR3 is TGCAGCACCCGATCCCCACGAACGGATGAGCAGTTCTTC. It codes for CSTRSPRTDEQFF.

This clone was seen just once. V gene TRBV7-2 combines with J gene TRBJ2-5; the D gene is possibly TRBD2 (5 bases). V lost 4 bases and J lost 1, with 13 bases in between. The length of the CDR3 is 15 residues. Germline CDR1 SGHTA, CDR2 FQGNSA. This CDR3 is CASSSRSGGQETQYF. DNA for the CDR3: TGTGCCAGCAGCTCACGGAGCGGCGGCCAAGAGACCCAGTACTTC.

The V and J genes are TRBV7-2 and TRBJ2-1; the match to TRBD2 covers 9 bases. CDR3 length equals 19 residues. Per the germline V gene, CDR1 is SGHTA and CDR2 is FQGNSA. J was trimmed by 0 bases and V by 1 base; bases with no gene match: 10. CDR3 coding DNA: TGTGCCAGCAGCTTAGAGCGTTCTTCTAGCGGGGACTCCTACAATGAGCAGTTCTTC. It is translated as CASSLERSSSGDSYNEQFF.

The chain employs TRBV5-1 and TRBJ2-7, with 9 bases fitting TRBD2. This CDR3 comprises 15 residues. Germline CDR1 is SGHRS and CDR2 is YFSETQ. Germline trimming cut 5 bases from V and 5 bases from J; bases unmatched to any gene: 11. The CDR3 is CASRGKAGGPNEQYF. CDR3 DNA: TGCGCCAGCAGAGGTAAGGCGGGAGGGCCGAACGAGCAGTACTTC.

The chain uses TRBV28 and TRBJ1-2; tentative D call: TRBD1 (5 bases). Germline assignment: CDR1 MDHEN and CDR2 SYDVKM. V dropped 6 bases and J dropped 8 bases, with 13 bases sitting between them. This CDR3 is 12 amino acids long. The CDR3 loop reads CASRTPGGGYTF. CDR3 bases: TGTGCCAGCAGAACGCCCGGGGGGGGCTACACCTTC.